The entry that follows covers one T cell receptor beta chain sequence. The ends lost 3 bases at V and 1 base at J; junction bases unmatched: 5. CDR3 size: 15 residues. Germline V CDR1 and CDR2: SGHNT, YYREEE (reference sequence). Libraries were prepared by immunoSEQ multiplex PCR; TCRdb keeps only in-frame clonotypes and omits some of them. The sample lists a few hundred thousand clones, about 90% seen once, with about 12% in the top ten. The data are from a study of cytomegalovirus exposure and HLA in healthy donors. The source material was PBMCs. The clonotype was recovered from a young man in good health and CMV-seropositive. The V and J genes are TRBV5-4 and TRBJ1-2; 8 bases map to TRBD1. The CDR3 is CASSSGQGFNYGYTF. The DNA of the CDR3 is TGTGCCAGCAGCTCTGGACAGGGTTTTAACTATGGCTACACCTTC.